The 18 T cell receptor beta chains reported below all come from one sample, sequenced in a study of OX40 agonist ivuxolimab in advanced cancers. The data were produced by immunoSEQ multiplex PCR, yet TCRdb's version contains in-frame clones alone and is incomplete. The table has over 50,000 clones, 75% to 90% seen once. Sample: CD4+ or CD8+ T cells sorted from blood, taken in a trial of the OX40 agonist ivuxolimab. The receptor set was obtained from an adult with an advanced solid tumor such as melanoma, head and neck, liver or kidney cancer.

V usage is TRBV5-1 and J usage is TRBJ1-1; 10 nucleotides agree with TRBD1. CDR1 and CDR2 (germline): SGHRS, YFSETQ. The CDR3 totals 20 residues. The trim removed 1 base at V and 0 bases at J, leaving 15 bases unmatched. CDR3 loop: CASSLYGPVTGGSMNTEAFF. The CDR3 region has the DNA TGCGCCAGCAGCTTGTACGGGCCGGTGACAGGGGGCTCCATGAACACTGAAGCTTTCTTT.

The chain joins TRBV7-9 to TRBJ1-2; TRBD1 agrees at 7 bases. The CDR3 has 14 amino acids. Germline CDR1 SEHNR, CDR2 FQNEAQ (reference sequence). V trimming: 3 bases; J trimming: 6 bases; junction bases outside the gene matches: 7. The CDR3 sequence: CASSFFDREDGYTF. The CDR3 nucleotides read TGTGCCAGCAGCTTTTTCGACAGGGAGGATGGCTACACCTTC.

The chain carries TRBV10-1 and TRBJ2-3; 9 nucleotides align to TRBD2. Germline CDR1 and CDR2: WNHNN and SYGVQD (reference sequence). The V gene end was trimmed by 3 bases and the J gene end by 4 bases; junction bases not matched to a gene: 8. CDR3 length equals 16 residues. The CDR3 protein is CASSDDLAGYADTQYF. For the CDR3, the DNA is TGCGCCAGCAGTGATGACCTAGCGGGATACGCAGATACGCAGTATTTT.

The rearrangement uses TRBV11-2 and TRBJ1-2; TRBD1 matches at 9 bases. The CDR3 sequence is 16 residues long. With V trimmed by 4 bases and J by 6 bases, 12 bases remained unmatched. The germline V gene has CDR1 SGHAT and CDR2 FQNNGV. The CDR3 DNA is TGTGCCAGCAGCTCGGGGTGGGGGACAGGGTATCATGGCTACACCTTC. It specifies CASSSGWGTGYHGYTF.

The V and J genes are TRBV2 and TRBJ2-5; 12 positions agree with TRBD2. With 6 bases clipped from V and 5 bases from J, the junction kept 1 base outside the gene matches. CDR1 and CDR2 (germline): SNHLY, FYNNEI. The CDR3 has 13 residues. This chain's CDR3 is CASSGLAGETQYF. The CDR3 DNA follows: TGTGCCAGCAGCGGACTAGCGGGGGAGACCCAGTACTTC.

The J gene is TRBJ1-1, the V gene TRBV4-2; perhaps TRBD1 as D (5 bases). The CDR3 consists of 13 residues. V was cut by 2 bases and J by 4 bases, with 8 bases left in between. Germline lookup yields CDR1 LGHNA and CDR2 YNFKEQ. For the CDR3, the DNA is TGTGCCAGCAGCCAACAGGGTCCCACTGAAGCTTTCTTT. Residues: CASSQQGPTEAFF.

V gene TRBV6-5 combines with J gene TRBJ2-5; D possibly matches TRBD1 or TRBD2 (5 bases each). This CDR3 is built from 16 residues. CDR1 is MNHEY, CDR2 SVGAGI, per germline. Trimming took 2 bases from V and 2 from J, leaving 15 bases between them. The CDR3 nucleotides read TGTGCCAGCAGTTACACCACAGGTGGGGGACAAGAGACCCAGTACTTC. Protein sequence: CASSYTTGGGQETQYF.

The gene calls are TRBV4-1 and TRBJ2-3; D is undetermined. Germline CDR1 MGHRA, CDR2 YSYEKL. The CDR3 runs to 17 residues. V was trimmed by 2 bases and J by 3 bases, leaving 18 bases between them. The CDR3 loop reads CASSQRPLQEGTDTQYF. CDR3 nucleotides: TGCGCCAGCAGCCAACGCCCTCTCCAGGAAGGGACAGATACGCAGTATTTT.

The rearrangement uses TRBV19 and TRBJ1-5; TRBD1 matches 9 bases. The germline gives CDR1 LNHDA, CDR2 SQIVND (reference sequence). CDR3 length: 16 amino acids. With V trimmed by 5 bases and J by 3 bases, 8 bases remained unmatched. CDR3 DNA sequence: TGTGCCAGTAGTTTCCGGGACAGGGTGTCCAATCAGCCCCAGCATTTT. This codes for CASSFRDRVSNQPQHF. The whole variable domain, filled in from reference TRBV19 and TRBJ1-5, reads DGGITQSPKYLFRKEGQNVTLSCEQNLNHDAMYWYRQDPGQGLRLIYYSQIVNDFQKGDIAEGYSVSREKKESFPLTVTSAQKNPTAFYLCASSFRDRVSNQPQHFGDGTRLSIL.

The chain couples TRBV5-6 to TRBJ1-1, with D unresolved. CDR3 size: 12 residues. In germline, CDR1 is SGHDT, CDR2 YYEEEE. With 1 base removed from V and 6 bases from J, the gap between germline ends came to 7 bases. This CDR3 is CASSLYSSEAFF. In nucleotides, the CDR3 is TGTGCCAGCAGCTTGTACAGCTCTGAAGCTTTCTTT.

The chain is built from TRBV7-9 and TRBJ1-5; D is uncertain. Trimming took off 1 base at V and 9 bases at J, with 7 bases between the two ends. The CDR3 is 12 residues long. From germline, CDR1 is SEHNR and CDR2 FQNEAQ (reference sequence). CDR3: CASSLGLGPQHF. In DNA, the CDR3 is TGTGCCAGCAGCTTAGGGTTGGGGCCCCAGCATTTT. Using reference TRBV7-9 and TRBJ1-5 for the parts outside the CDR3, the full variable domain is DTGVSQNPRHKITKRGQNVTFRCDPISEHNRLYWYRQTLGQGPEFLTYFQNEAQLEKSRLLSDRFSAERPKGSFSTLEIQRTEQGDSAMYLCASSLGLGPQHFGDGTRLSIL.

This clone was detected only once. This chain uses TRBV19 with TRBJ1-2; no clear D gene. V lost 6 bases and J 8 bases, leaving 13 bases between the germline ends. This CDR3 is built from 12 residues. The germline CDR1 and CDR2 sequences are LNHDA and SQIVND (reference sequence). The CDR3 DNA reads TGTGCCAGTAGCGCGGGTCTTGGGGGCTACACCTTC. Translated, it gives CASSAGLGGYTF.

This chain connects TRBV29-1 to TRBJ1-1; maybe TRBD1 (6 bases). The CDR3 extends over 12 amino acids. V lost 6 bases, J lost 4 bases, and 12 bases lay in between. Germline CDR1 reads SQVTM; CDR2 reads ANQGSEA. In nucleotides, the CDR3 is TGCAGCGTGATGGGGGCAGGCACTGAAGCTTTCTTT. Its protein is CSVMGAGTEAFF.

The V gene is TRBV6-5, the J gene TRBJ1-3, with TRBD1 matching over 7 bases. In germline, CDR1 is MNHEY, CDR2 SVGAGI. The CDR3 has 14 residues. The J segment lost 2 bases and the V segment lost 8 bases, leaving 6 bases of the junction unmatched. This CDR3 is CASGRDSTGNTIYF. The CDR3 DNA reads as TGTGCCAGCGGACGGGACAGCACTGGAAACACCATATATTTT.

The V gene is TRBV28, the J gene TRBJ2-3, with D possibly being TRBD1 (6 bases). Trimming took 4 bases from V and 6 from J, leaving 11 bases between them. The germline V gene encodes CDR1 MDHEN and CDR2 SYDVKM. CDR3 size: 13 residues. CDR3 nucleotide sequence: TGTGCCAGCAGTTCCAGGGGAGCGGATACGCAGTATTTT. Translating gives CASSSRGADTQYF.

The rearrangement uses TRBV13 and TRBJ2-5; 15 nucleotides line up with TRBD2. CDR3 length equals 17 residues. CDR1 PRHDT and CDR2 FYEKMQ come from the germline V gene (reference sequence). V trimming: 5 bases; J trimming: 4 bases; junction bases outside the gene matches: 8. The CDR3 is CASSQRTSGGAGETQYF. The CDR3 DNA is TGTGCCAGCAGCCAACGGACTAGCGGGGGGGCCGGAGAGACCCAGTACTTC.

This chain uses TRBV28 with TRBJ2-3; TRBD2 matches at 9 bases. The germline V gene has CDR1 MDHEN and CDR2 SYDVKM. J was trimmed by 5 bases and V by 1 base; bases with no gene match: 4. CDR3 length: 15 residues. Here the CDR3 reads CASSLFSGGKDTQYF. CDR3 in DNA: TGTGCCAGCAGTTTATTTAGCGGGGGTAAAGATACGCAGTATTTT.

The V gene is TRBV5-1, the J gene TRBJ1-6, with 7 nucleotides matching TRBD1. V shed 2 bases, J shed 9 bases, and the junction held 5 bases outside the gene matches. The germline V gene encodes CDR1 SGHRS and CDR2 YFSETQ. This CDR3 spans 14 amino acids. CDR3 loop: CASSFSGGGSPLHF. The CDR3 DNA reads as TGCGCCAGCAGCTTTTCAGGGGGTGGTTCACCCCTCCACTTT.